This record looks at one T cell receptor beta chain sequence and its context. Its antigen is still unknown. No clone much larger than this one lies a single base away; base qualities are absent. Collaborating institutions collected whole blood in K2EDTA tubes following their own protocols. For TCRbeta analysis, collaborator samples were shipped as frozen whole blood, as isolated PBMCs, or as DNA extracted from either sample type. This sample is drawn from a study of blood T cell repertoires in COVID-19 (dated by TCRdb to the early 2020s). Describing the broader study: Collaborator samples came from the United States, Italy and Spain and covered acute and convalescent phases of COVID-19. A de-identified subject ID, COVID-19 status, age in years and sex were almost always included in the sample metadata. Subjects who had been exposed to COVID-19, were actively infected with it, or had recovered from it provided the deeply sampled blood TCRbeta repertoires that made up the dataset. Samples were obtained from the ongoing ImmuneRACE study (first 160 participants) and from approximately 1,200 subjects provided by 6 global collaborators. A freely available public database, intended as a resource for researchers studying the immune response to SARS-CoV-2, is where the repertoires were released. HLA class I and class II types, where available, came from metadata supplied by the sample provider rather than from assay-based typing. The material from the prospective study consisted of cDNA or gDNA derived from T cells, B-cell-depleted T cells, or PBMCs. What the research found in general, with its limitations: Clinical and demographic metadata were provided uncurated, with the amount varying by source and participant.

The immunoSEQ Assay, a bias-controlled multiplex PCR, was used to amplify TCRbeta CDR3 regions from genomic DNA. From the authors' description of their analysis: The number of nucleated cells in each sample was estimated from the amplification of reference gene primers within the assay. To quantify the absolute abundance of each unique TCRbeta CDR3 rearrangement, sequence reads were collapsed and filtered. For each sample, productive Simpson clonality was calculated by taking the square root of Simpson's diversity index across productive rearrangements. The table comes from immuneACCESS by way of TCRdb, which keeps in-frame sequences with V and J called. Part of the clones is missing from these tables; in studies checked, under half for an unresolved V gene and the rest for unknown reasons. V, J and clone size are taken as reported in that table, and D and trimming were inferred from the DNA itself. The sample table records about 280,000 clones; over 75% of these occur just once. The ten top clones hold about an eighth of the sample.

V is pared back by 7 bases and J by 7 bases, with 13 bases lying between the germline termini. The germline V gene sets CDR1 to KGHDR and CDR2 to SFDVKD. The CDR3 spans 12 residues, from the cysteine through the phenylalanine. The kept DNA is CDR3 alone, 36 bases in frame from the first base. This TCR was recovered from a human donor in a cohort sampled during active COVID-19. The chain couples TRBV24-1 to TRBJ2-7; the D gene remains uncertain. Sequencing used peripheral blood. In nucleotides, the sequence is TGTGCCACCAGCTCAGGTATCGGAGAGCAGTACTTC. This is translated as CATSSGIGEQYF.